This TCR beta chain derives from a study of PD-L1 blockade in urothelial cancer. In the study overall: The median number of T cells present in blood samples was 130,000 to 150,000.

Whole-study findings and limits: Patients who had durable benefit saw their tumor-associated blood clones expand more at 3 weeks.

Assay used: immunoSEQ multiplex PCR; TCRdb lists only in-frame clones, some missing. The sample yields tens of thousands of clones, around 80% seen once. Regarding this clone: Its matching antigen is unknown.

There are 16 residues in the CDR3. From germline, CDR1 is MNHEY and CDR2 SVGAGI. Trimming took 2 bases from V and 4 from J, leaving 14 bases between them. Sequenced here: PBMCs, sampled around atezolizumab (anti-PD-L1) treatment. The V call is TRBV6-5, the J call TRBJ1-4, with a tentative D call TRBD1 (5 bases). The clonotype was recovered from a man aged 70 or older with urothelial cancer. CDR3 coding DNA: TGTGCCAGCAGTTACGGGGGACTCCTGGATAATGAAAAACTGTTTTTT. The encoded protein is CASSYGGLLDNEKLFF.